This TCR beta chain is drawn from a study of blood T cell repertoires in COVID-19. Generated by immunoSEQ multiplex PCR, the TCRdb table keeps only in-frame clones and is missing some. The sample lists more than 250,000 clones, around 88% occurring once. J gave up 6 bases and V 6 bases, and 7 bases lay outside the gene matches. CDR1 SGHRS and CDR2 YFSETQ come from the germline V gene. There are 15 residues in the CDR3. The V and J genes are TRBV5-1 and TRBJ2-2; TRBD1 matches 11 bases. The TCR was taken from a woman aged 45-65 years with acute or convalescent COVID-19. Sequences were obtained from peripheral blood. CDR3 sequence (DNA): TGCGCCAGCATCACCGGGACAGGGGGGGCCGGGGAGCTGTTTTTT. Translating gives CASITGTGGAGELFF.